This is a list of T cell receptor beta chains from one sample in a study of CD8+ T cells in alopecia areata. Clones were read by immunoSEQ multiplex PCR, and TCRdb kept only the in-frame ones, dropping some. The data contain approximately 66,000 clones, roughly 60% of them singletons. The material was CD8+ T cells sorted from blood, obtained at week 0. The receptors were sampled from a human donor with alopecia areata. Both conserved end residues are part of each CDR3. The order of the fields is J gene, D gene, V gene, CDR3 DNA, CDR3 protein. The D gene is left open where the match is weak.

>TRBJ1-2|TRBD1|TRBV29-1
TGCAGCGTTGAAAAGCAGGGGGGGCTTGATGGCTACACCTTC
CSVEKQGGLDGYTF
>TRBJ2-7|NA|TRBV27
TGTGCCAGCGCCCTGGGGACTTCAAGCTACGAGCAGTACTTC
CASALGTSSYEQYF
>TRBJ1-1|NA|TRBV30
TGTGCCTGGGCCACAGGAGAAGGGAGCACTGAAGCTTTCTTT
CAWATGEGSTEAFF
>TRBJ2-5|NA|TRBV29-1
TGCAGCGCACGGTACCAAGAGACCCAGTACTTC
CSARYQETQYF
>TRBJ1-2|TRBD1|TRBV29-1
TGCAGCGTCGGGCTCCGGGACAGGGTCGACTATGGCTACACCTTC
CSVGLRDRVDYGYTF
>TRBJ1-4|TRBD1|TRBV9
TGTGCCAGCAGCGTGTATGGGACAGGGGCTGAAAAACTGTTTTTT
CASSVYGTGAEKLFF
>TRBJ2-5|TRBD2|TRBV23-1
TGCGCCAGCAGTCTGAGGCGGGCCAGGCTAGCGGGGGGGGACGTCCAAGAGACCCAGTACTTC
CASSLRRARLAGGDVQETQYF
>TRBJ1-1|NA|TRBV27
TGTGCCAGCAGTCCTTCGACAGGTCTGAACACTGAAGCTTTCTTT
CASSPSTGLNTEAFF
>TRBJ2-7|NA|TRBV7-3
TGTGCCAGCAGCCCTCCCATGGCCCCGAGCTCCTACGAGCAGTACTTC
CASSPPMAPSSYEQYF
>TRBJ2-6|NA|TRBV10-3
TGTGCCATCAGTGAGGACAGTCCCCTCTCTGGGGCCAACGTCCTGACTTTC
CAISEDSPLSGANVLTF